This is a list of T cell receptor beta chains from one sample in a study of shared clonotypes between healthy human individuals. Using immunoSEQ multiplex PCR, the repertoire was profiled, and TCRdb retains in-frame clones only, with some absent. This sample carries 2 million to 3 million clones, approximately 93% of them seen once, and the ten largest clones take about 0.34%. Sequenced sample: naive CD4+ T cells from PBMCs. These receptors were taken from a man between 18 and 35 years old in good health. Some clones in this sample may be carry-over from other donors' samples. Both conserved end residues are part of each CDR3. The order of the fields is V gene, J gene, clone size, CDR3 protein. The size field is filled for only some rows; it gives once, few, many or a size class.

v_call: TRBV9
j_call: TRBJ2-3
clone_size: NA
cdr3_aa: CASSPRGSTDTQYF

v_call: TRBV7-9
j_call: TRBJ2-2
clone_size: once
cdr3_aa: CASSLGGTASTGELFF

v_call: TRBV19
j_call: TRBJ1-4
clone_size: NA
cdr3_aa: CASSRGVAEKLFF

v_call: TRBV6-5
j_call: TRBJ1-2
clone_size: NA
cdr3_aa: CASSTGGRVANGYTF

v_call: TRBV28
j_call: TRBJ1-2
clone_size: NA
cdr3_aa: CASRDFYGYTF

v_call: TRBV18
j_call: TRBJ2-1
clone_size: NA
cdr3_aa: CASSPVTSGSYNEQFF

v_call: TRBV7-6
j_call: TRBJ2-2
clone_size: NA
cdr3_aa: CASSFGTSTGELFF

v_call: TRBV2
j_call: TRBJ2-3
clone_size: NA
cdr3_aa: CASSDPLPQDTQYF

v_call: TRBV4-2
j_call: TRBJ2-7
clone_size: NA
cdr3_aa: CASSQGQAYEQYF

v_call: TRBV28
j_call: TRBJ1-2
clone_size: NA
cdr3_aa: CASSSRAQSGGYTF

v_call: TRBV4-2
j_call: TRBJ1-2
clone_size: NA
cdr3_aa: CASSQDIANYGYTF

v_call: TRBV11-2
j_call: TRBJ2-3
clone_size: NA
cdr3_aa: CASSFRPGHLQYF

v_call: TRBV4-1
j_call: TRBJ1-1
clone_size: NA
cdr3_aa: CASSQDREREAFF

v_call: TRBV28
j_call: TRBJ2-1
clone_size: NA
cdr3_aa: CASREQGAGEQFF

v_call: TRBV28
j_call: TRBJ1-5
clone_size: once
cdr3_aa: CASSLGRLRDQPQHF

v_call: TRBV5-6
j_call: TRBJ1-5
clone_size: NA
cdr3_aa: CASSLDRDQPQHF

v_call: TRBV4-2
j_call: TRBJ2-1
clone_size: NA
cdr3_aa: CASSQDRHEQFF

v_call: TRBV10-1
j_call: TRBJ2-2
clone_size: NA
cdr3_aa: CASREGTSNTGELFF

v_call: TRBV19
j_call: TRBJ1-2
clone_size: NA
cdr3_aa: CATKTRQGSYGYTF

v_call: TRBV19
j_call: TRBJ2-7
clone_size: NA
cdr3_aa: CASSKGSGGSYEQYF

v_call: TRBV18
j_call: TRBJ2-1
clone_size: NA
cdr3_aa: CASSPPRLAGIPDEQFF

v_call: TRBV30
j_call: TRBJ2-2
clone_size: NA
cdr3_aa: CAWSVGTSHAGELFF

v_call: TRBV6-1
j_call: TRBJ1-2
clone_size: NA
cdr3_aa: CASSVEAANYGYTF

v_call: TRBV2
j_call: TRBJ2-7
clone_size: NA
cdr3_aa: CASRGTGGSYEQYF

v_call: TRBV27
j_call: TRBJ2-1
clone_size: once
cdr3_aa: CASSWNGLARYNEQFF

v_call: TRBV29-1
j_call: TRBJ1-4
clone_size: NA
cdr3_aa: CSAQTGDNEKLFF

v_call: TRBV4-1
j_call: TRBJ2-7
clone_size: NA
cdr3_aa: CASSQAISRRQYF

v_call: TRBV25-1
j_call: TRBJ1-2
clone_size: NA
cdr3_aa: CASSEIGTGTDYGYTF

v_call: TRBV6-5
j_call: TRBJ2-1
clone_size: NA
cdr3_aa: CASSYRGQNLGEQFF

v_call: TRBV28
j_call: TRBJ2-7
clone_size: NA
cdr3_aa: CASSLRGLTYEQYF

v_call: TRBV9
j_call: TRBJ2-7
clone_size: NA
cdr3_aa: CASSVAQGSYEQYF

v_call: TRBV7-9
j_call: TRBJ2-1
clone_size: NA
cdr3_aa: CASGEGSVSYNEQFF

v_call: TRBV5-1
j_call: TRBJ2-3
clone_size: NA
cdr3_aa: CASSLRTGETDTQYF

v_call: TRBV11-2
j_call: TRBJ2-4
clone_size: NA
cdr3_aa: CASRGLTINIQYF

v_call: TRBV28
j_call: TRBJ2-1
clone_size: NA
cdr3_aa: CASSTTGRRNNEQFF

v_call: TRBV19
j_call: TRBJ1-1
clone_size: few
cdr3_aa: CASSMGGLLLNTEAFF

v_call: TRBV5-1
j_call: TRBJ2-1
clone_size: NA
cdr3_aa: CASSLGSSGNYNEQFF

v_call: TRBV6-1
j_call: TRBJ2-7
clone_size: NA
cdr3_aa: CASSVYLSYEQYF

v_call: TRBV19
j_call: TRBJ1-1
clone_size: NA
cdr3_aa: CASTSVGKNTEAFF

v_call: TRBV28
j_call: TRBJ1-5
clone_size: NA
cdr3_aa: CASSLNHGGFSNQPQHF

v_call: TRBV11-3
j_call: TRBJ2-5
clone_size: NA
cdr3_aa: CASSFGGGDETQYF

v_call: TRBV27
j_call: TRBJ1-5
clone_size: NA
cdr3_aa: CASSLFAVHSNQPQHF

v_call: TRBV5-4
j_call: TRBJ2-5
clone_size: NA
cdr3_aa: CASSRRSGEETQYF

v_call: TRBV28
j_call: TRBJ2-1
clone_size: NA
cdr3_aa: CASSPSVYNPANEQFF

v_call: TRBV15
j_call: TRBJ2-1
clone_size: NA
cdr3_aa: CATSRDTSGQGRHNEQFF

v_call: TRBV6-5
j_call: TRBJ2-3
clone_size: NA
cdr3_aa: CASSYGLAGPLDTQYF